This T cell receptor beta chain was sequenced during a study of response to subunit inactivated influenza vaccine. General study findings and limits: Each seasonal influenza vaccination recruits few new T cells, the authors suggested.

Via MiXCR, TCRdb re-called the RT-PCR reads, giving one row per CDR3 protein. The repertoire holds 450,000 to 500,000 distinct CDR3 sequences, about a tenth seen once, with about 12% in the top ten. In its sample, this clonotype was seen many times. Its specificity is unknown. A read error may produce the germline difference seen at one junction end. CDR1 is LGHNA, CDR2 YNFKEQ, per germline. The CDR3 totals 16 residues. Sequences were derived from PBMCs from blood, sampled roughly 46 days after vaccination. The rearrangement uses TRBV4-2 and TRBJ2-1; TRBD2 matches at 9 bases. This receptor was obtained from a man aged 50-59 years who received an inactivated influenza vaccine. The CDR3 DNA reads TGTGCCAGCAGCCAAGATCGTGGGGGTAGCGGGAGAGGGAAGATCTTC. Amino acid sequence: CASSQDRGGSGRGKIF.